This entry lists 14 T cell receptor beta chains sequenced from one sample in a study of response to subunit inactivated influenza vaccine. TCRdb re-analysed the RT-PCR reads in MiXCR, keeping a single row per CDR3 protein. Seen here are approximately 290,000 distinct CDR3 sequences, about 20% observed once, and the top ten hold about a tenth. Sequencing was performed on PBMCs from blood, taken roughly 20 months after vaccination. Every receptor here comes from a man between 50 and 69 years old who received an inactivated influenza vaccine.

The J gene is TRBJ2-2, the V gene TRBV29-1; the D gene is possibly TRBD1 (6 bases). CDR3 length: 11 amino acids. Trimming removed 2 bases from V and 9 bases from J, with 7 bases in between. Per germline, CDR1 SQVTM and CDR2 ANQGSEA. The CDR3 spells CSVERGWELFF. The CDR3 DNA is TGCAGCGTTGAAAGGGGGTGGGAGCTGTTTTTT.

This clonotype appeared many times. This chain joins TRBV5-1 and TRBJ1-5; unclear D gene. V was trimmed by 4 bases and J by 0 bases, leaving 8 bases between them. Germline V CDR1 and CDR2: SGHRS, YFSETQ. The CDR3 has 14 amino acids. Here the CDR3 reads CASSKDDSNQPQHF. In nucleotides, the CDR3 is TGCGCCAGCAGCAAGGACGATAGCAATCAGCCCCAGCATTTT.

The rearrangement uses TRBV10-3 and TRBJ2-5; D perhaps matches TRBD1 (6 bases). The CDR3 consists of 16 residues. In germline, CDR1 is ENHRY, CDR2 SYGVKD. With 3 bases removed from V and 5 bases from J, the gap between germline ends came to 19 bases. CDR3 amino acids: CAISDTRQGLVETQYF. CDR3 nucleotides: TGTGCCATCAGTGATACCAGGCAGGGGCTTGTGGAGACCCAGTACTTC.

This clonotype was seen more than once but under ten times. The chain links TRBV12-3 or TRBV12-4 to TRBJ1-2, with D perhaps matching TRBD1 (5 bases). This CDR3 is 13 amino acids long. V dropped 0 bases and J dropped 8 bases, with 10 bases sitting between them. The CDR3: CASSLAAGLGYTF. The CDR3 coding sequence is TGTGCCAGCAGTTTAGCAGCGGGACTCGGCTACACCTTC.

This clonotype turned up a few times. The chain employs TRBV19 and TRBJ2-7; the D gene could be TRBD1 or TRBD2 (5 bases each). The CDR3 sequence is 15 residues long. V lost 5 bases and J 2 bases, leaving 16 bases between the germline ends. Germline loops: CDR1 LNHDA, CDR2 SQIVND (reference sequence). CDR3 DNA: TGTGCCAGTAGTGCGAGTGGGACGGGCACCTACGAGCAGTACTTC. Protein: CASSASGTGTYEQYF.

This clonotype was found a few times. This chain uses TRBV6-1 with TRBJ2-3; 9 bases map to TRBD2. The J segment lost 4 bases and the V segment lost 3 bases, leaving 8 bases of the junction unmatched. CDR1 is MNHNS, CDR2 SASEGT, per germline. The CDR3 is 16 amino acids. The CDR3, as DNA: TGTGCCAGCAGTGATTGGGGGACTAGCATCTCAGATACGCAGTATTTT. The encoded protein is CASSDWGTSISDTQYF.

This clonotype was detected only a few times. This chain joins TRBV5-1 and TRBJ2-3; the D gene is possibly TRBD1 (6 bases). Germline-derived CDR1 and CDR2 are SGHRS and YFSETQ. Trimming stripped 2 bases from V and 3 bases from J, with 16 bases between. The CDR3 loop spans 16 amino acids. The CDR3: CASSFQPGQLTDTQYF. The CDR3, as DNA: TGCGCCAGCAGCTTTCAACCGGGACAATTAACAGATACGCAGTATTTT.

V usage is TRBV2 and J usage is TRBJ1-2; the D gene is possibly TRBD1 (6 bases). Germline assignment: CDR1 SNHLY and CDR2 FYNNEI. The V and J ends lost 8 bases and 3 bases respectively, with 10 bases between them. CDR3 length: 12 amino acids. Here the CDR3 DNA reads TGTGCCAGCTCAGGGGAGGACTATGGCTACACCTTC. As protein: CASSGEDYGYTF.

This chain's CDR3 is CASSAHSGRLEQFF. For the CDR3, the DNA is TGTGCCAGCAGTGCGCATAGCGGGAGGCTTGAGCAGTTCTTC. The V gene is TRBV28, the J gene TRBJ2-1, with TRBD2 identical over 10 bases. Trimming at V came to 5 bases and at J to 9 bases, leaving 7 bases not matched to a gene. This CDR3 spans 14 amino acids. Germline CDR1 reads MDHEN; CDR2 reads SYDVKM.

This clonotype was seen a few times. J is TRBJ1-6 and V is TRBV30; maybe TRBD1 (6 bases). The V end was cut by 3 bases, the J end by 7 bases, with 19 bases between. Germline CDR1 is GTSNPN and CDR2 is SVGIG (reference sequence). This CDR3 has 16 residues. This CDR3 is CAWSQGNFGKNSPLHF. Written as DNA, the CDR3 is TGTGCCTGGAGCCAGGGGAATTTTGGCAAGAATTCACCCCTCCACTTT.

This clonotype has just a few counts. The junction and the germline gene differ at one end; a read error may be behind it. The chain uses TRBV18 and TRBJ1-1, with D hard to call. In germline, CDR1 is KGHSH, CDR2 LQKENI. The CDR3 extends over 15 amino acids. The CDR3 here is CASSPQPAANTEAFF. CDR3 nucleotides: TGTGCCAGCTCCCCACAACCGGCAGCGAACACTGAAGCTTTCTTT.

The chain recombines TRBV10-2 with TRBJ2-3; TRBD2 agrees at 7 bases. The germline V gene has CDR1 WSHSY and CDR2 SAAADI. This CDR3 has 14 residues. The J segment lost 1 base and the V segment lost 2 bases, leaving 0 bases of the junction unmatched. The CDR3 reads CASSERGGTDTQYF. CDR3 sequence (DNA): TGCGCCAGCAGTGAGCGGGGGGGCACAGATACGCAGTATTTT.

The rearrangement links TRBV7-9 to TRBJ2-2; 13 nucleotides match TRBD2. The V segment lost 3 bases and the J segment 5 bases; nucleotides outside the gene matches: 6. CDR1 is SEHNR and CDR2 is FQNEAQ in the germline V gene (reference sequence). The CDR3 sequence is 17 residues long. CDR3: CASSLSPGLAGTGELFF. In DNA form, the CDR3 reads TGTGCCAGCAGCTTGTCCCCGGGACTAGCGGGGACCGGGGAGCTGTTTTTT. The entire variable domain, with the rest obtained from reference TRBV7-9 and TRBJ2-2, is as follows: DTGVSQNPRHKITKRGQNVTFRCDPISEHNRLYWYRQTLGQGPEFLTYFQNEAQLEKSRLLSDRFSAERPKGSFSTLEIQRTEQGDSAMYLCASSLSPGLAGTGELFFGEGSRLTVL.

J is TRBJ1-2 and V is TRBV3-1; 8 bases match TRBD1. This CDR3 has 15 residues. V was pared by 1 base and J by 2 bases, with 3 bases of the junction left unmatched. Per the germline V gene, CDR1 is LGHDT and CDR2 is YNNKEL (reference sequence). This CDR3 reads CASSQVRTGNYGYTF. As DNA, the CDR3 is TGTGCCAGCAGCCAAGTCCGGACAGGGAACTATGGCTACACCTTC.